The following is a T cell receptor (beta chain) sequence with its context. CDR1 and CDR2 from the germline V gene are SGHAT and FQNNGV. There are 14 residues in the CDR3. With 5 bases removed from V and 3 bases from J, the gap between germline ends came to 10 bases. The PCR ran on 60 Vbeta and 13 Jbeta primers. Libraries were prepared by immunoSEQ multiplex PCR; TCRdb keeps only in-frame clonotypes and omits some of them. This table has fewer than 350,000 clones, roughly 89% appearing once. This entry is derived from a study of cytomegalovirus exposure and HLA in healthy donors. Though probably carrying unrecorded immune exposures, donors were nominally healthy at sampling.

The rearrangement uses TRBV11-2 and TRBJ1-4, with TRBD1 as a possible D gene (6 bases). The sequenced material came from PBMCs. This sequence originates from a woman aged 18-35 years in good health and CMV-seronegative. The CDR3 here is CASSIGQPNEKLFF. The CDR3 DNA follows: TGTGCCAGCAGCATAGGACAGCCTAATGAAAAACTGTTTTTT.